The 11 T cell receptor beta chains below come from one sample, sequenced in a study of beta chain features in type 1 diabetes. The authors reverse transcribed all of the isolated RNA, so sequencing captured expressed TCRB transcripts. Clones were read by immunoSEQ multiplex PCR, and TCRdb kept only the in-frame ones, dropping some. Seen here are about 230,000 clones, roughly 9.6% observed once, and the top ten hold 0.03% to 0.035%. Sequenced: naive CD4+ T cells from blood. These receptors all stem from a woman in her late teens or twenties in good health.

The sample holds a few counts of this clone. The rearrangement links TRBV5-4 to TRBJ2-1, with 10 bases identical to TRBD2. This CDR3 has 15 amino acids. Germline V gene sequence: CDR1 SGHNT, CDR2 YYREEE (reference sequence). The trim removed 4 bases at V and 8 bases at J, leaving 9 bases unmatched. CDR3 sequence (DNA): TGTGCCAGCAGCCTACCGGGACTAGCGCTGGATGAGCAGTTCTTC. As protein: CASSLPGLALDEQFF.

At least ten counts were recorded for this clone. DNA for the CDR3: TGTGCAACGAGAGGGGAGACCCAGTACTTC. This codes for CATRGETQYF. The rearrangement uses TRBV7-9 and TRBJ2-5; D is perhaps TRBD2 (5 bases). Germline V gives CDR1 SEHNR, CDR2 FQNEAQ (reference sequence). The CDR3 has 10 residues. Full variable domain (missing parts from reference TRBV7-9 and TRBJ2-5): DTGVSQNPRHKITKRGQNVTFRCDPISEHNRLYWYRQTLGQGPEFLTYFQNEAQLEKSRLLSDRFSAERPKGSFSTLEIQRTEQGDSAMYLCATRGETQYFGPGTRLLVL.

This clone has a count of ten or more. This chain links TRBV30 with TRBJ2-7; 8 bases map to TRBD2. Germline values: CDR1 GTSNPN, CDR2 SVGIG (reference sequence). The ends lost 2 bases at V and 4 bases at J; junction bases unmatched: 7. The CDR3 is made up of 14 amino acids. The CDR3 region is CAWSLGLGEYEQYF. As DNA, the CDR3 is TGTGCCTGGAGTCTGGGACTAGGAGAATACGAGCAGTACTTC.

As DNA, the CDR3 is TGTGCCTCCGCAGGGTACTATGGCTACACCTTC. It yields the protein CASAGYYGYTF. The chain joins TRBV5-8 to TRBJ1-2; D possibly corresponds to TRBD1 (5 bases). The CDR3 extends over 11 amino acids. The ends were cut back, 10 bases at V and 3 bases at J, with 10 bases in the middle. CDR1 and CDR2 from the germline V gene are SGHTS and YDEGEE.

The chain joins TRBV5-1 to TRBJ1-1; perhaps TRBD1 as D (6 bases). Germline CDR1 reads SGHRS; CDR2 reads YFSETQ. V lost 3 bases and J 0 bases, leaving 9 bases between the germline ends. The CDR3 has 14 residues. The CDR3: CASSSGTLNTEAFF. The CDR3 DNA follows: TGCGCCAGCAGCTCCGGGACATTGAACACTGAAGCTTTCTTT.

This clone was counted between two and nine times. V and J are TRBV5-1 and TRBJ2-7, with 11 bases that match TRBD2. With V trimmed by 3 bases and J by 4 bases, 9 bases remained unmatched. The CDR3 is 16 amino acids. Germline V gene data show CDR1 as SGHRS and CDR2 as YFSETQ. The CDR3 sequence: CASSSLAGGVSYEQYF. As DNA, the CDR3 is TGCGCCAGCAGCTCCTTAGCGGGAGGGGTTTCATACGAGCAGTACTTC.

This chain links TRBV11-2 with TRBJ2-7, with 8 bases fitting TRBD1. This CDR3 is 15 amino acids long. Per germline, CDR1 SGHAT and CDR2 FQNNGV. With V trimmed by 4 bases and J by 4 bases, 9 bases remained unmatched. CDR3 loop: CASSSYRDRYYEQYF. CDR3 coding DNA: TGTGCCAGCAGCTCCTACCGGGACAGGTATTACGAGCAGTACTTC.

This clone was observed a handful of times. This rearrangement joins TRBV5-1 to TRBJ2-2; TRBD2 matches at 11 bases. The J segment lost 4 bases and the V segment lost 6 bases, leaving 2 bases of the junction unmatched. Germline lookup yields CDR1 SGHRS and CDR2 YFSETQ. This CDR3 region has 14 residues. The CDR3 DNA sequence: TGCGCCAGCACTAGCGGGAGGTTCACCGGGGAGCTGTTTTTT. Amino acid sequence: CASTSGRFTGELFF.

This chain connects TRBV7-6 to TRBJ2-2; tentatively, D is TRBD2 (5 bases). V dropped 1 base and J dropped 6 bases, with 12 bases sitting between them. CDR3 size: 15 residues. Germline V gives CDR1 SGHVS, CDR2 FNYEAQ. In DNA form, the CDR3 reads TGTGCCAGCAGCTTAGGGGCCGGGGTCGCCGGGGAGCTGTTTTTT. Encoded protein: CASSLGAGVAGELFF.

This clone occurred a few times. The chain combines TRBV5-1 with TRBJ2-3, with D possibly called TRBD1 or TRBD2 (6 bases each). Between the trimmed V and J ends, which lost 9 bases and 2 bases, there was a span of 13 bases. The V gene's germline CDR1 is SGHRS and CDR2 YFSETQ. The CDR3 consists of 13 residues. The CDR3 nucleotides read TGCGCCACCAGGGGACTCTACACAGATACGCAGTATTTT. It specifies CATRGLYTDTQYF.

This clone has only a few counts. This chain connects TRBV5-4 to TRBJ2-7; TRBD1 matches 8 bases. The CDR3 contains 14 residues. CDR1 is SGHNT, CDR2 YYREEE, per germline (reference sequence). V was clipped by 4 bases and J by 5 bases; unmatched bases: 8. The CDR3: CASSRGQGSNEQYF. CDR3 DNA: TGTGCCAGCAGCCGTGGACAGGGCTCTAACGAGCAGTACTTC.